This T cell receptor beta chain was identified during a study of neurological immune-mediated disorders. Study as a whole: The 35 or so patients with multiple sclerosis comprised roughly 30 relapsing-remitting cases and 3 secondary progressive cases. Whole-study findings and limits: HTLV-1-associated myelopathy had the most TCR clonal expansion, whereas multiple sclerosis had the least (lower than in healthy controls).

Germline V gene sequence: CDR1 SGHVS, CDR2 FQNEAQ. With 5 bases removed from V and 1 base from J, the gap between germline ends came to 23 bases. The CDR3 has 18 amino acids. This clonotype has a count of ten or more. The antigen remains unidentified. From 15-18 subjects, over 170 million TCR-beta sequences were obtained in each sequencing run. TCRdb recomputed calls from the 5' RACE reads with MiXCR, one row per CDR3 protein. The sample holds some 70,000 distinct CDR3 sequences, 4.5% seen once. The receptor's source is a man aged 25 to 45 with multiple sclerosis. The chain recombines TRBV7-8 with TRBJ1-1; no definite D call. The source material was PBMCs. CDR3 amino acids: CASSPILIDSVANTEAFF. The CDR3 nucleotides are TGTGCCAGCAGCCCCATCTTAATTGATTCAGTAGCGAACACTGAAGCTTTCTTT.